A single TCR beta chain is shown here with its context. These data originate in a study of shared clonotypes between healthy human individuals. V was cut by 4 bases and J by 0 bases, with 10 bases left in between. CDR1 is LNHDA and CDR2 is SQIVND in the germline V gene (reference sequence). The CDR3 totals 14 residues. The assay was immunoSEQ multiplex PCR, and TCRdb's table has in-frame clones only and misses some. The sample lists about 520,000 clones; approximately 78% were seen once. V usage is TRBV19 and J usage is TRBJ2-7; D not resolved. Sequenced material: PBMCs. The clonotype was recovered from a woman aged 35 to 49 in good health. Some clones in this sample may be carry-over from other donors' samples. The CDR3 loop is CASSRVGSSYEQYF. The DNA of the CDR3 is TGTGCCAGTAGTAGGGTAGGATCCTCCTACGAGCAGTACTTC. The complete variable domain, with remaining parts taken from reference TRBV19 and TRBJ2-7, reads DGGITQSPKYLFRKEGQNVTLSCEQNLNHDAMYWYRQDPGQGLRLIYYSQIVNDFQKGDIAEGYSVSREKKESFPLTVTSAQKNPTAFYLCASSRVGSSYEQYFGPGTRLTVT.